These 16 T cell receptor beta chains were sequenced from one sample in a study of tumor and adjacent non-tumor tissue in lung cancer. Three rounds of nested PCR, following a modified ARM-PCR protocol, produced the TCRbeta library. TCRdb ran MiXCR on the multiplex PCR reads and lists one entry per CDR3 protein. The table has more than 55,000 distinct CDR3 sequences, about 55% seen once. This sample's RNA came from whole unsorted tissue. The normal lung tissue was taken more than 3 cm from the tumor edge. Sequencing was performed on distant non-tumor lung tissue. Every receptor here comes from a man aged 65 to 79 with non-small cell lung cancer.

Note on this clonotype: The junction differs from germline at one of its ends, possibly a read error. The rearrangement joins TRBV6-6 to TRBJ1-5; D call uncertain. Per the germline V gene, CDR1 is MNHNY and CDR2 is SVGAGI (reference sequence). This CDR3 contains 13 residues. Written as DNA, the CDR3 is TGTGGCAGCAGTTCAAATAGCAATCAGTTCCAGCATTTT. It codes for CGSSSNSNQFQHF.

With respect to this clonotype: At one boundary the junction diverges from the germline segment, which might be a read error. This chain links TRBV7-9 with TRBJ2-2; D gene uncertain. Per germline, CDR1 SEHNR and CDR2 FQNEAQ (reference sequence). This CDR3 is built from 13 residues. The CDR3 protein is CASSPRNTGELFF. As DNA, the CDR3 is TGCGCCAGCAGCCCTCGGAACACCGGGGAGCTGTTTTTT.

This clonotype has just one count. A junction end diverges from the germline sequence, so it may reflect a read error. J is TRBJ2-3 and V is TRBV29-1; 11 bases map to TRBD2. The CDR3 runs 14 residues. The germline V gene encodes CDR1 SQVTM and CDR2 ANQGSEA. The CDR3 loop is CTVAGTSGIDTQYF. CDR3 sequence (DNA): TGCACCGTCGCCGGGACTAGCGGCATAGATACTCAGTATTTT.

This clonotype has more than one count but fewer than ten. V usage is TRBV5-4 and J usage is TRBJ2-3; 7 bases agree with TRBD1. Trimming at V came to 3 bases and at J to 5 bases, leaving 3 bases not matched to a gene. From germline, CDR1 is SGHNT and CDR2 YYREEE (reference sequence). The CDR3 extends over 13 amino acids. CDR3 residues: CASSSRGRDTQYF. The CDR3 DNA reads TGTGCCAGCAGCTCCAGGGGGAGAGATACGCAGTATTTT.

Comments on this clonotype: One end of the junction does not line up with germline, which may come from a read error. CDR3 sequence: CASNGNMRSGANILTF. The CDR3 DNA is TGTGCCAGCAATGGAAACATGCGCTCTGGGGCCAACATCCTGACTTTC. The rearrangement joins TRBV6-1 to TRBJ2-6, with a tentative D call TRBD1 (5 bases). This CDR3 is built from 16 residues. Germline CDR1 and CDR2: MNHNS and SASEGT.

With regard to this clonotype: At one of its ends the junction is not consistent with the germline gene, which may arise from a read error. The CDR3 nucleotides are TGTGTCAGCAGCTTAAACGGGGCGGGAGGGCCAATGTTCGACGAGCAGTATTTC. Amino acid sequence: CVSSLNGAGGPMFDEQYF. This rearrangement joins TRBV11-2 to TRBJ2-7; 9 nucleotides line up with TRBD2. Per the germline V gene, CDR1 is SGHAT and CDR2 is FQNNGV. The CDR3 covers 18 residues.

Details on this clonotype: One end of the junction does not line up with germline, which may come from a read error. V and J are TRBV11-1 and TRBJ2-7, with 9 bases matching TRBD2. Germline loops: CDR1 SGHAT, CDR2 FQDESV (reference sequence). The length of the CDR3 is 15 residues. This CDR3 reads CTSNLGLASSYEQYF. CDR3 nucleotides: TGTACCAGCAACTTAGGACTAGCGAGCTCCTATGAGCAGTACTTC. The whole variable domain, remainder taken from reference TRBV11-1 and TRBJ2-7, is EAEVAQSPRYKITEKSQAVAFWCDPISGHATLYWYRQILGQGPELLVQFQDESVVDDSQLPKDRFSAERLKGVDSTLKIQPAELGDSAMYLCTSNLGLASSYEQYFGPGTRLTVT.

About this clonotype itself: A junction boundary mismatches the germline segment, possibly from a read error. The chain employs TRBV11-2 and TRBJ2-5; D is perhaps TRBD1 or TRBD2 (5 bases each). This CDR3 has 17 amino acids. Germline assignment: CDR1 SGHAT and CDR2 FQNNGV. The CDR3 loop reads CARRPYPGTAYQETQYF. The CDR3 DNA is TGTGCCAGAAGACCCTACCCCGGGACCGCGTACCAAGAAACCCAGTACTTC.

This clonotype was counted at least ten times. CDR3 in DNA: TGTGCCAGCATTCCGGCACAGGCCAGCTCTGGAAACACCATATATTTT. This encodes CASIPAQASSGNTIYF. This sequence joins TRBV12-3 or TRBV12-4 and TRBJ1-3; TRBD1 might be the D (5 bases). This CDR3 region has 16 residues. Between the trimmed V and J ends, which lost 7 bases and 0 bases, there was a span of 16 bases.

On this clonotype: Its ends do not fully match the called genes, so a read error is possible. The rearrangement uses TRBV5-1 and TRBJ2-3; perhaps TRBD1 as D (5 bases). There are 15 residues in the CDR3. The germline gives CDR1 SGHRS, CDR2 YFSETQ. CDR3 region: CACTWGSLSTDMQYF. CDR3 nucleotide sequence: TGCGCCTGCACCTGGGGCAGCCTTAGCACAGATATGCAGTATTTT. Using reference TRBV5-1 and TRBJ2-3 for the parts outside the CDR3, the full variable domain is KAGVTQTPRYLIKTRGQQVTLSCSPISGHRSVSWYQQTPGQGLQFLFEYFSETQRNKGNFPGRFSGRQFSNSRSEMNVSTLELGDSALYLCACTWGSLSTDMQYFGPGTRLTVL.

Remarks on this clonotype: A much more abundant neighbour one base away suggests this may be a read error. V gene TRBV6-5 combines with J gene TRBJ2-4; D not certain. The CDR3 sequence is 13 residues long. The germline CDR1 and CDR2 sequences are MNHEY and SVGAGI. CDR3 loop: CANSYDIKNVQYF. DNA of the CDR3: TGTGCCAACAGTTATGACATAAAAAACGTTCAGTACTTC.

In its sample, this clonotype was seen once. A clone one base away is much larger, so this may be a read error. This chain joins TRBV5-6 and TRBJ2-4, with a weak D call TRBD2 (6 bases). The CDR3 loop spans 13 amino acids. CDR1 and CDR2 (germline): SGHDT, YYEEEE. Here the CDR3 DNA reads TGTGCCAGCAGGTTGGAGGGGACCAACATTCAGTACTTC. Translated, it gives CASRLEGTNIQYF.

On this clonotype itself: A much larger clone differs from this one at a single base, so this may be a read error. The rearrangement links TRBV28 to TRBJ2-1, with D uncertain. The V and J ends lost 10 bases and 1 base respectively, with 17 bases between them. Germline CDR1 MDHEN, CDR2 SYDVKM. The CDR3 loop spans 15 amino acids. CDR3 sequence: CAIAVPVGSYNEQFF. CDR3 nucleotide sequence: TGTGCCATCGCGGTTCCGGTAGGGTCCTACAATGAGCAGTTCTTC.

This clonotype was counted ten times or more. J is TRBJ1-4 and V is TRBV10-3; TRBD1 might be the D (5 bases). There are 13 residues in the CDR3. The germline V gene encodes CDR1 ENHRY and CDR2 SYGVKD. V was pared by 3 bases and J by 7 bases, with 9 bases between. The CDR3 sequence is CAISDSGGEKLFF. The CDR3 region has the DNA TGTGCCATCAGTGATTCTGGGGGTGAAAAACTGTTTTTT.

A note on this clonotype: Possible read error: a much larger clone is one base away. The DNA for the CDR3 is TGTGCCAGCGGCCTGGAAAGGGGGTACGAGCAGTACTTC. Its protein is CASGLERGYEQYF. The gene calls are TRBV6-1 and TRBJ2-7, with a weak D call TRBD1 (6 bases). Germline lookup yields CDR1 MNHNS and CDR2 SASEGT. The CDR3 length is 13 residues. V lost 8 bases to trimming and J lost 4 bases, with 15 bases between them.

V gene TRBV12-3 or TRBV12-4 combines with J gene TRBJ2-1; tentatively, D is TRBD1 or TRBD2 (5 bases each). V lost 1 base, J lost 5 bases, and 9 bases lay in between. The CDR3 consists of 14 residues. The DNA of the CDR3 is TGTGCCAGCAGTTTAGAGGGACGGCACAATGAGCAGTTCTTC. Encoded protein: CASSLEGRHNEQFF.